These T cell receptor beta chains were read from a single sample in a study of Graves' ophthalmopathy and Graves' hyperthyroidism. TCRdb processed the multiplex PCR reads anew with MiXCR; each CDR3 protein has one entry. The sample contains hundreds of thousands of distinct CDR3 sequences, around 50% of which appear only once. The sample comprised peripheral blood. The receptor set was obtained from an adult man with Graves' ophthalmopathy. CDR3s include the opening cysteine and the closing phenylalanine or tryptophan. The order of the fields is D gene, V gene, J gene, clone size, CDR3 protein, CDR3 DNA. D genes are given only for firm matches. Clone size is stated in some rows and not others, as once, few, many or a class when expanded.

D: -; V: TRBV5-4; J: TRBJ1-2; size: -; CDR3: CASSLEYPGLDYGYTF; DNA: TGTGCCAGCAGCTTGGAGTATCCAGGGCTAGACTATGGCTACACCTTC
D: TRBD2; V: TRBV5-1; J: TRBJ2-7; size: few; CDR3: CASSPDLAGVGYEQYF; DNA: TGCGCCAGCAGCCCTGATCTAGCGGGCGTTGGGTACGAGCAGTACTTC
D: -; V: TRBV20-1; J: TRBJ2-5; size: few; CDR3: CSALLRGSQETQYF; DNA: TGCAGTGCCCTACTCCGAGGGTCCCAAGAGACCCAGTACTTC
D: -; V: TRBV10-3; J: TRBJ2-7; size: few; CDR3: CAISSGTYNEQYF; DNA: TGTGCCATCAGTTCCGGGACCTACAACGAGCAGTACTTC
D: -; V: TRBV10-2; J: TRBJ1-2; size: -; CDR3: CASSESTQWYGYTF; DNA: TGCGCCAGCAGTGAGTCGACCCAGTGGTATGGCTACACCTTC
D: -; V: TRBV20-1; J: TRBJ2-7; size: -; CDR3: CSARFNSRGSYEQYF; DNA: TGCAGTGCTAGATTTAATTCCAGGGGAAGCTACGAGCAGTACTTC
D: -; V: TRBV7-9; J: TRBJ2-5; size: few; CDR3: CASSLAGGGTQYF; DNA: TGTGCCAGCAGCTTAGCGGGAGGAGGAACCCAGTACTTC
D: TRBD1; V: TRBV7-9; J: TRBJ1-2; size: few; CDR3: CASSLGTGDNYGYTF; DNA: TGTGCCAGCAGCTTAGGGACAGGGGATAACTATGGCTACACCTTC
D: -; V: TRBV4-1; J: TRBJ1-2; size: -; CDR3: CASSQVALNYGYTF; DNA: TGCGCCAGCAGCCAAGTGGCCCTTAACTATGGCTACACCTTC
D: TRBD1; V: TRBV4-1; J: TRBJ2-2; size: -; CDR3: CASSQAGTVNTGELFF; DNA: TGCGCCAGCAGCCAAGCTGGGACAGTTAACACCGGGGAGCTGTTTTTT
D: -; V: TRBV12-3/TRBV12-4; J: TRBJ2-2; size: -; CDR3: CASSPPIGGVGELFF; DNA: TGTGCCAGCAGTCCACCCATAGGAGGGGTCGGGGAGCTGTTTTTT
D: -; V: TRBV7-6; J: TRBJ1-5; size: once; CDR3: CASSSPGRNSNQPQHF; DNA: TGTGCCAGCAGCTCCCCGGGACGTAACAGCAATCAGCCCCAGCATTTT
D: -; V: TRBV9; J: TRBJ2-5; size: -; CDR3: CASSLGRDLYQETQYF; DNA: TGCGCCAGCAGCTTGGGTCGGGACTTGTACCAAGAGACCCAGTACTTC
D: TRBD1; V: TRBV29-1; J: TRBJ1-2; size: many; CDR3: CSVEGTADYGYTF; DNA: TGCAGCGTAGAAGGGACAGCGGACTATGGCTACACCTTC
D: -; V: TRBV7-9; J: TRBJ1-2; size: -; CDR3: CASSLDGGRDYGYTF; DNA: TGTGCCAGCAGCTTGGACGGGGGGCGAGACTATGGCTACACCTTC
D: -; V: TRBV5-1; J: TRBJ1-1; size: few; CDR3: CASSLRQGVYTEAFF; DNA: TGCGCCAGCAGCTTAAGGCAGGGCGTTTACACTGAAGCTTTCTTT
D: -; V: TRBV2; J: TRBJ1-5; size: -; CDR3: CASSYARNQPQHF; DNA: TGTGCCAGCAGTTACGCACGCAATCAGCCCCAGCATTTT
D: -; V: TRBV7-8; J: TRBJ1-1; size: -; CDR3: CASSQEQGGGTEAFF; DNA: TGCGCCAGCAGCCAGGAACAGGGAGGAGGGACTGAAGCTTTCTTT
D: TRBD2; V: TRBV2; J: TRBJ2-5; size: -; CDR3: CASKASGPPGGETQYF; DNA: TGTGCCAGCAAGGCTAGCGGCCCTCCCGGCGGGGAGACCCAGTACTTC
D: TRBD1; V: TRBV5-1; J: TRBJ2-7; size: -; CDR3: CASGPGTGIDEQYF; DNA: TGCGCCAGCGGCCCCGGGACAGGGATCGACGAGCAGTACTTC
D: TRBD1; V: TRBV9; J: TRBJ1-6; size: few; CDR3: CASSWDRGNSPLHF; DNA: TGTGCCAGCAGCTGGGACAGGGGAAATTCACCCCTCCACTTT
D: -; V: TRBV7-9; J: TRBJ2-7; size: few; CDR3: CASSTGLNEQYF; DNA: TGTGCCAGCAGCACGGGACTCAACGAGCAGTACTTC
D: TRBD1; V: TRBV2; J: TRBJ1-4; size: -; CDR3: CASSGQGAKTNEKLFF; DNA: TGTGCCAGCAGTGGGCAGGGGGCAAAAACTAATGAAAAACTGTTTTTT
D: TRBD1; V: TRBV20-1; J: TRBJ2-7; size: few; CDR3: CSARVWDRAYEQYF; DNA: TGCAGTGCTAGAGTCTGGGACAGGGCCTACGAGCAGTACTTC
D: TRBD1; V: TRBV25-1; J: TRBJ2-6; size: -; CDR3: CASSTNVPGQGAGANVLTF; DNA: TGTGCCAGCAGTACCAACGTCCCGGGACAGGGAGCTGGGGCCAACGTCCTGACTTTC
D: TRBD1; V: TRBV7-9; J: TRBJ2-7; size: few; CDR3: CASSLTSGQGTYEQYF; DNA: TGTGCCAGCAGCTTAACGTCAGGACAGGGCACCTACGAGCAGTACTTC
D: TRBD1; V: TRBV29-1; J: TRBJ1-1; size: -; CDR3: CSGSGGQGIWNTEAFF; DNA: TGCAGCGGCTCGGGGGGACAGGGGATTTGGAACACTGAAGCTTTCTTT
D: -; V: TRBV10-3; J: TRBJ2-5; size: -; CDR3: CASSYSLETQYF; DNA: TGTGCCAGCAGTTACTCGTTAGAGACCCAGTACTTC
D: -; V: TRBV10-3; J: TRBJ2-7; size: few; CDR3: CAISARGYEQYF; DNA: TGTGCCATCAGTGCCAGGGGTTACGAGCAGTACTTC
D: TRBD1; V: TRBV29-1; J: TRBJ2-5; size: many; CDR3: CSVRDSLLETQYF; DNA: TGCAGTGTCCGGGACAGCTTACTAGAGACCCAGTACTTC
D: -; V: TRBV4-1; J: TRBJ1-4; size: -; CDR3: CASSQSPRTTNEKLFF; DNA: TGCGCCAGCAGCCAATCCCCACGAACAACTAATGAAAAACTGTTTTTT
D: -; V: TRBV2; J: TRBJ1-1; size: -; CDR3: CASNFRATEAFF; DNA: TGTGCCAGCAATTTCAGGGCCACTGAAGCTTTCTTT
D: -; V: TRBV19; J: TRBJ1-1; size: -; CDR3: CASSMRLAGTEAFF; DNA: TGTGCCAGTAGTATGAGGCTAGCTGGGACTGAAGCTTTCTTT
D: -; V: TRBV25-1; J: TRBJ2-7; size: -; CDR3: CASRGALTYEQYF; DNA: TGTGCCAGCAGGGGGGCCCTAACCTACGAGCAGTACTTC
D: -; V: TRBV9; J: TRBJ1-6; size: -; CDR3: CASSDNSPLHF; DNA: TGTGCCAGCAGCGATAATTCACCCCTCCACTTT
D: -; V: TRBV20-1; J: TRBJ2-7; size: few; CDR3: CSAKGPGPYEQYF; DNA: TGCAGTGCTAAGGGACCAGGGCCCTACGAGCAGTACTTC
D: -; V: TRBV15; J: TRBJ1-2; size: -; CDR3: CATSSETGLGYGYTF; DNA: TGTGCCACCAGCAGTGAAACAGGGTTGGGCTATGGCTACACCTTC
D: TRBD1; V: TRBV10-3; J: TRBJ1-1; size: -; CDR3: CAISGRGQGATEAFF; DNA: TGTGCCATCAGTGGAAGGGGACAGGGGGCAACTGAAGCTTTCTTT
D: -; V: TRBV7-9; J: TRBJ1-3; size: few; CDR3: CASSPTLRASGNTIYF; DNA: TGTGCCAGCAGCCCGACCCTCAGGGCCTCTGGAAACACCATATATTTT
D: TRBD1; V: TRBV24-1; J: TRBJ2-6; size: -; CDR3: CATSDSWDRVTGANVLTF; DNA: TGTGCCACCAGTGATTCGTGGGACAGGGTAACAGGGGCCAACGTCCTGACTTTC
D: -; V: TRBV6-1; J: TRBJ1-1; size: few; CDR3: CASKRLGEEAFF; DNA: TGTGCCAGCAAAAGATTGGGTGAAGAAGCTTTCTTT
D: -; V: TRBV10-3; J: TRBJ2-7; size: many; CDR3: CAISSGNEQYF; DNA: TGTGCCATCAGTTCAGGGAACGAGCAGTACTTC
D: -; V: TRBV2; J: TRBJ1-1; size: few; CDR3: CASSVTVMNTEAFF; DNA: TGTGCCAGCAGTGTGACAGTCATGAACACTGAAGCTTTCTTT
D: -; V: TRBV12-3/TRBV12-4; J: TRBJ1-1; size: -; CDR3: CASSYPGNTEAFF; DNA: TGTGCCAGCAGTTACCCGGGGAACACTGAAGCTTTCTTT
D: -; V: TRBV19; J: TRBJ2-5; size: few; CDR3: CASSRLLVGETQYF; DNA: TGTGCCAGTAGCCGACTATTGGTGGGAGAGACCCAGTACTTC